Reported below is one TCR beta chain. The method was immunoSEQ multiplex PCR; TCRdb's version includes in-frame clones alone and lacks a portion of them. Among 24,000 or so clones listed, around 85% were seen once. This entry belongs to a study of control samples from healthy donors and cancer patients. The V gene lost 9 bases and the J gene lost 3 bases, with 20 bases spanning the gap. In germline, CDR1 is LGHNT, CDR2 FRNRAP. This CDR3 is 15 amino acids long. The sequence came from a man in his fifties or sixties with head and neck cancer. Sequencing input: PBMCs. This sequence joins TRBV12-5 and TRBJ1-2; no reliable D call. CDR3 sequence: CAREMDPPFDYGYTF. CDR3 nucleotide sequence: TGTGCTAGGGAAATGGACCCACCCTTTGACTATGGCTACACCTTC.